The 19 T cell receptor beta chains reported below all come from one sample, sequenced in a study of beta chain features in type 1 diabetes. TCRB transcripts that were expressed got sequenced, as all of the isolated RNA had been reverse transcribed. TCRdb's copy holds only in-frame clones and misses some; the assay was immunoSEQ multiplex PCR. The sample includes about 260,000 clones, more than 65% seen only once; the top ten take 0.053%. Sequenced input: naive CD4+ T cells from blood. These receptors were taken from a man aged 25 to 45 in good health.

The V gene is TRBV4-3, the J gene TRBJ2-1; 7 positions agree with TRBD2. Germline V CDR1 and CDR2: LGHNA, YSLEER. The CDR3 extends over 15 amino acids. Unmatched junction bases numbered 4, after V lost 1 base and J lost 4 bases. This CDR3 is CASSQVSGPYNEQFF. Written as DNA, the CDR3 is TGCGCCAGCAGCCAAGTTAGCGGGCCTTACAATGAGCAGTTCTTC.

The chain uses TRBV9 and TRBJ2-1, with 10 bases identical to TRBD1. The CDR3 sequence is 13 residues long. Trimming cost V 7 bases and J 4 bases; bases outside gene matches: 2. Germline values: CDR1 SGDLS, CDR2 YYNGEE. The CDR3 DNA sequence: TGTGCCAGCGGACAGGGGGGTTACAATGAGCAGTTCTTC. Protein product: CASGQGGYNEQFF.

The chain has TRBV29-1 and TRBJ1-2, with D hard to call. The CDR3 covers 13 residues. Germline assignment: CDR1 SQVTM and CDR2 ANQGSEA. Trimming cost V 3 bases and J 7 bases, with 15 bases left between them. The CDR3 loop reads CSVDYGGSSGYTF. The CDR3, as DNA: TGCAGCGTTGACTACGGCGGTTCTAGTGGCTACACCTTC.

The DNA for the CDR3 is TGTGCCAGCAGCCCTAGAACCCCTGGGGCCAACGTCCTGACTTTC. This translates into CASSPRTPGANVLTF. V usage is TRBV7-2 and J usage is TRBJ2-6; D uncertain. The germline V gene encodes CDR1 SGHTA and CDR2 FQGNSA. The CDR3 covers 15 residues. Trimming removed 5 bases from V and 2 bases from J, with 10 bases in between.

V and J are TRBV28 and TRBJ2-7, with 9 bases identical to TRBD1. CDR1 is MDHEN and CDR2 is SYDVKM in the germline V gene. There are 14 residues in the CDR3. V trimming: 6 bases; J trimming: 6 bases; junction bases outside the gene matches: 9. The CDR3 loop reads CASRDPGQGGEQYF. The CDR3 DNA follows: TGTGCCAGCAGGGATCCGGGACAGGGAGGCGAGCAGTACTTC.

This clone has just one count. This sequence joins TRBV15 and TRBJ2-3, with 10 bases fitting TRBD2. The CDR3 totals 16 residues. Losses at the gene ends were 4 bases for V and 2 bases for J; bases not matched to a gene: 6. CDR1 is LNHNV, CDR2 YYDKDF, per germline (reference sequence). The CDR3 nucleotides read TGTGCCACCAGCAAAGGACTAGCGGCCAACACAGATACGCAGTATTTT. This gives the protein CATSKGLAANTDTQYF. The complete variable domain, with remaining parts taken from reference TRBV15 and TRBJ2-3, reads DAMVIQNPRYQVTQFGKPVTLSCSQTLNHNVMYWYQQKSSQAPKLLFHYYDKDFNNEADTPDNFQSRRPNTSFCFLDIRSPGLGDTAMYLCATSKGLAANTDTQYFGPGTRLTVL.

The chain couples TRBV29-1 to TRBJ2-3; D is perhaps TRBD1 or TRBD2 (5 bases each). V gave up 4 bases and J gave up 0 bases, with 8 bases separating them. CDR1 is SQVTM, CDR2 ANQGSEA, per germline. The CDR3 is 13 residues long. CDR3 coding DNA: TGCAGCGTTGGAGGGGCAAGCACAGATACGCAGTATTTT. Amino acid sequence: CSVGGASTDTQYF.

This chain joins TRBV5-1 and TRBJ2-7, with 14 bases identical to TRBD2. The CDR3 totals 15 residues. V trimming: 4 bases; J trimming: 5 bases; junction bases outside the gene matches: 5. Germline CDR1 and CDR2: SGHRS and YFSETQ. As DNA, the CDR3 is TGCGCCAGCAGCCCCTCGGGACTAGCGGGGGACGAGCAGTACTTC. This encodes CASSPSGLAGDEQYF.

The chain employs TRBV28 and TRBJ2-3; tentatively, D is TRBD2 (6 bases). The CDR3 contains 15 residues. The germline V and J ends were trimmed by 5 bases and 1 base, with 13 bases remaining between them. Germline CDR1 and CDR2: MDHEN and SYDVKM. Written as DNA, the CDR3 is TGTGCCAGCAGTACCGGGGCTAGCGGCACAGATACGCAGTATTTT. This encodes CASSTGASGTDTQYF. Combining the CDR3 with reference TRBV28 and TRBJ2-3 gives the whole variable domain DVKVTQSSRYLVKRTGEKVFLECVQDMDHENMFWYRQDPGLGLRLIYFSYDVKMKEKGDIPEGYSVSREKKERFSLILESASTNQTSMYLCASSTGASGTDTQYFGPGTRLTVL.

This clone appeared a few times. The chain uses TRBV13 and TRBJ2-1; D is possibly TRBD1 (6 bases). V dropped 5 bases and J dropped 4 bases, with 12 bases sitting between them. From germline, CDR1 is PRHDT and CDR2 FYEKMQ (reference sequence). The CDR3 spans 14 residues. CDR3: CASSPQQGYNEQFF. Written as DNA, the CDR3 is TGTGCCAGCAGCCCCCAACAGGGTTACAATGAGCAGTTCTTC.

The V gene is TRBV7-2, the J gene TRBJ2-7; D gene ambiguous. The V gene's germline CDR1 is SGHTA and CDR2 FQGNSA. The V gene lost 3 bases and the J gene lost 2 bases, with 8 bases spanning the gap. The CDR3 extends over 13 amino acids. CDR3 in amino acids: CASSFAMTYEQYF. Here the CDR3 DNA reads TGTGCCAGCAGCTTTGCGATGACCTACGAGCAGTACTTC.

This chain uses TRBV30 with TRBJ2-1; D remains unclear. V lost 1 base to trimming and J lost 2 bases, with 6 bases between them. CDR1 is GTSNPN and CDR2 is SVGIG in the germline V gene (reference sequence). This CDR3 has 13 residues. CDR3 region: CAWSGSTYNEQFF. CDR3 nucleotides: TGTGCCTGGAGTGGCTCCACCTACAATGAGCAGTTCTTC.

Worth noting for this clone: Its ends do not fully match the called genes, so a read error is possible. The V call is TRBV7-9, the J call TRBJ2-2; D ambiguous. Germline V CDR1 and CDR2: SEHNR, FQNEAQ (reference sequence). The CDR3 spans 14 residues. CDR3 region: CASRLGTNTGELFF. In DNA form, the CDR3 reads TGTGCCAGCAGATTAGGGACGAACACCGGGGAGCTGTTTTTT.

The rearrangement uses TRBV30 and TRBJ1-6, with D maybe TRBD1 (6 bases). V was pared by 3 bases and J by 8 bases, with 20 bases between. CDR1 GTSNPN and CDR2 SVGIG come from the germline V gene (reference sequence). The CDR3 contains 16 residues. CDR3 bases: TGTGCCTGGAGCCCCAAACCTGACAGGCGGGATTCACCCCTCCACTTT. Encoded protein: CAWSPKPDRRDSPLHF.

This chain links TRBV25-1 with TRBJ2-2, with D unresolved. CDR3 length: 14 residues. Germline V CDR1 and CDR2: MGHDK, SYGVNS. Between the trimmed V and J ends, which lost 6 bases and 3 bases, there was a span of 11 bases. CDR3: CASSMGSDTGELFF. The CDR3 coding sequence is TGTGCCAGCAGCATGGGTTCCGACACCGGGGAGCTGTTTTTT.

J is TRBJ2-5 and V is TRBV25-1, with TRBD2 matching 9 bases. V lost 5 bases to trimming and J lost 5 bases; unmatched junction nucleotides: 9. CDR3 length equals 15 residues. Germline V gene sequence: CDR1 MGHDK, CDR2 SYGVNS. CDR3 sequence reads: CASSRVAGDLETQYF. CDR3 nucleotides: TGTGCCAGCAGTAGGGTAGCGGGAGATCTTGAGACCCAGTACTTC.

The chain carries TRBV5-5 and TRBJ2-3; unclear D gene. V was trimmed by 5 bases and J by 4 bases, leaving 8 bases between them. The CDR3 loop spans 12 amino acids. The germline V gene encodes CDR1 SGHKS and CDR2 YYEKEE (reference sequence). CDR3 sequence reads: CASRIRADTQYF. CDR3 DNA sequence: TGTGCCAGCAGGATACGTGCAGATACGCAGTATTTT.

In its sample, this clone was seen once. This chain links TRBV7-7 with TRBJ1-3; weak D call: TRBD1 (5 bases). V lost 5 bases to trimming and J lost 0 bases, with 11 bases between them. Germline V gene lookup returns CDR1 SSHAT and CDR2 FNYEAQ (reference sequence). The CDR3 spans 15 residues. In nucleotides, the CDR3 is TGTGCCAGCAGCCCGGGACTGTTCTCTGGAAACACCATATATTTT. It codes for CASSPGLFSGNTIYF.

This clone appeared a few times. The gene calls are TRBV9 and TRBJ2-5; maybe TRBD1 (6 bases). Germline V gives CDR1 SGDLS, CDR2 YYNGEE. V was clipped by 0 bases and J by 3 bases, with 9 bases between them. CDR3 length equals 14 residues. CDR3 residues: CASSVGTDKETQYF. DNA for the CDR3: TGTGCCAGCAGCGTAGGGACAGACAAAGAGACCCAGTACTTC.